Below, 30 T cell receptor beta chains from the same sample are listed, as sequenced in a study of blood T cell repertoires in COVID-19. Method: immunoSEQ multiplex PCR; TCRdb's copy keeps in-frame clones and lacks some. The data contain 260,000 or so clones, under 90% of them singletons. Input material: PBMCs or T cells enriched from blood (not recorded which). The receptors were gathered from a middle-aged woman who had been exposed to COVID-19.

The chain employs TRBV15 and TRBJ2-6, with D uncertain. Trimming pared 6 bases from V and 0 bases from J, leaving 6 bases between. The germline V gene encodes CDR1 LNHNV and CDR2 YYDKDF (reference sequence). The CDR3 loop spans 14 amino acids. The CDR3 sequence is CATSSYSGANVLTF. DNA of the CDR3: TGTGCCACCAGTAGTTACTCTGGGGCCAACGTCCTGACTTTC.

The chain carries TRBV6-5 and TRBJ2-4, with D maybe TRBD2 (7 bases). There are 14 residues in the CDR3. V lost 7 bases and J 4 bases, leaving 14 bases between the germline ends. Germline CDR1 MNHEY, CDR2 SVGAGI. The CDR3 DNA follows: TGTGCCAGCATGGTTAGGGGGGGGAAAAACATTCAGTACTTC. Protein: CASMVRGGKNIQYF.

The genes are TRBV27 and TRBJ2-5; 9 nucleotides agree with TRBD2. CDR1 is MNHEY and CDR2 is SMNVEV in the germline V gene (reference sequence). The CDR3 extends over 14 amino acids. The V gene end was trimmed by 8 bases and the J gene end by 3 bases; junction bases not matched to a gene: 7. The CDR3 DNA follows: TGTGCCAGCGCGAGACTAGCGGAAAAAGAGACCCAGTACTTC. Translating gives CASARLAEKETQYF.

The chain links TRBV2 to TRBJ2-7; 8 positions agree with TRBD1. There are 14 residues in the CDR3. Germline-derived CDR1 and CDR2 are SNHLY and FYNNEI. The junction had 8 bases not matched to a gene; V was cut back by 6 bases and J by 4 bases. Written as DNA, the CDR3 is TGTGCCAGCAGGGACGACAGGGGTGCTTACGAGCAGTACTTC. Translation gives CASRDDRGAYEQYF.

In its sample, this clone was seen once. This chain uses TRBV28 with TRBJ1-2; D is unresolved. V lost 5 bases to trimming and J lost 8 bases, with 9 bases between them. CDR3 length: 11 amino acids. Germline loops: CDR1 MDHEN, CDR2 SYDVKM. The CDR3 sequence is CASSNTWGYTF. The CDR3 region has the DNA TGTGCCAGCAGTAACACCTGGGGCTACACCTTC.

The chain couples TRBV19 to TRBJ2-5; 8 bases align to TRBD1. The CDR3 loop spans 14 amino acids. J lost 5 bases, V lost 6 bases, and 8 bases had no gene match. Germline V gene data show CDR1 as LNHDA and CDR2 as SQIVND (reference sequence). The CDR3 protein is CASSVTGGRETQYF. DNA of the CDR3: TGTGCCAGTAGCGTTACAGGGGGGCGCGAGACCCAGTACTTC.

The CDR3 DNA reads as TGTGCCAGCAGCCAAGGGGACGAGCGGGGCAACAATGAGCAGTTCTTC. Its protein product is CASSQGDERGNNEQFF. The chain combines TRBV4-2 with TRBJ2-1; TRBD2 matches at 7 bases. V lost 1 base, J lost 5 bases, and 8 bases stayed unmatched. The length of the CDR3 is 16 residues. CDR1 LGHNA and CDR2 YNFKEQ come from the germline V gene.

This clone was seen once. The DNA for the CDR3 is TGCAGCGTTCGGGACAGTCAAGAGACCCAGTACTTC. This encodes CSVRDSQETQYF. The chain carries TRBV29-1 and TRBJ2-5; 7 positions match TRBD1. Losses at the gene ends were 5 bases for V and 2 bases for J; bases not matched to a gene: 2. The CDR3 is 12 residues long. Germline CDR1 and CDR2: SQVTM and ANQGSEA. Combining the CDR3 with reference TRBV29-1 and TRBJ2-5 gives the whole variable domain SAVISQKPSRDICQRGTSLTIQCQVDSQVTMMFWYRQQPGQSLTLIATANQGSEATYESGFVIDKFPISRPNLTFSTLTVSNMSPEDSSIYLCSVRDSQETQYFGPGTRLLVL.

This chain uses TRBV7-3 with TRBJ2-3, with 10 bases lining up with TRBD1. The CDR3 length is 15 residues. Trimming removed 4 bases from V and 2 bases from J; junction bases left unmatched: 3. The germline gives CDR1 SGHTA, CDR2 FQGTGA. The CDR3 loop reads CASSSGTGVTDTQYF. The CDR3 DNA follows: TGTGCCAGCAGCTCCGGGACAGGGGTCACAGATACGCAGTATTTT.

The chain links TRBV7-3 to TRBJ2-5; the match to TRBD1 covers 9 bases. Germline loops: CDR1 SGHTA, CDR2 FQGTGA. The CDR3 totals 15 residues. Losses at the gene ends were 3 bases for V and 5 bases for J; bases not matched to a gene: 7. This CDR3 is CASSFGGTGWETQYF. CDR3 nucleotides: TGTGCCAGCAGCTTTGGGGGGACAGGGTGGGAGACCCAGTACTTC. Combining the CDR3 with reference TRBV7-3 and TRBJ2-5 gives the whole variable domain GAGVSQTPSNKVTEKGKYVELRCDPISGHTALYWYRQSLGQGPEFLIYFQGTGAADDSGLPNDRFFAVRPEGSVSTLKIQRTERGDSAVYLCASSFGGTGWETQYFGPGTRLLVL.

The chain recombines TRBV9 with TRBJ1-4; 9 positions agree with TRBD1. This CDR3 spans 17 amino acids. Germline loops: CDR1 SGDLS, CDR2 YYNGEE. V was pared by 0 bases and J by 6 bases, with 9 bases of the junction left unmatched. The DNA for the CDR3 is TGTGCCAGCAGCGTAGGAGTCAGTGGGACAGGGTATGAAAAACTGTTTTTT. It encodes CASSVGVSGTGYEKLFF.

V usage is TRBV19 and J usage is TRBJ2-3, with 9 bases fitting TRBD2. CDR1 is LNHDA and CDR2 is SQIVND in the germline V gene (reference sequence). Unmatched junction bases numbered 4, after V lost 9 bases and J lost 0 bases. This CDR3 contains 14 residues. The CDR3 is CASTSGPSTDTQYF. For the CDR3, the DNA is TGTGCCAGCACTAGCGGGCCTAGCACAGATACGCAGTATTTT.

The J gene is TRBJ1-2, the V gene TRBV13; D gene unclear. This CDR3 is built from 15 residues. Germline V gene sequence: CDR1 PRHDT, CDR2 FYEKMQ (reference sequence). The V gene lost 1 base and the J gene lost 5 bases, with 14 bases spanning the gap. The CDR3 DNA reads TGTGCCAGCAGCTTAGTGGCAGCGAAAGAGTATGGCTACACCTTC. Its protein product is CASSLVAAKEYGYTF.

The V gene is TRBV6-2 or TRBV6-3, the J gene TRBJ2-3; TRBD2 aligns across 16 bases. This CDR3 comprises 16 residues. V gave up 5 bases and J gave up 4 bases; unmatched junction bases: 3. Looked up from germline, CDR1 is MNHEY and CDR2 is SVGEGT. In nucleotides, the CDR3 is TGTGCCAGCAGTCTGGGACTAGCGGGGGGGCCAGATACGCAGTATTTT. It encodes CASSLGLAGGPDTQYF.

This clone was observed a single time. The chain has TRBV3-1 (or the pseudogene TRBV3-2) and TRBJ2-7; TRBD2 might be the D (6 bases). This CDR3 has 13 residues. V lost 4 bases, J lost 2 bases, and 9 bases lay in between. The V gene's germline CDR1 is LGHDT and CDR2 YNNKEL (reference sequence). DNA of the CDR3: TGTGCCAGCAGCCGGGACTCAACCTACGAGCAGTACTTC. Translation gives CASSRDSTYEQYF.

The rearrangement links TRBV2 to TRBJ1-1, with 8 bases matching TRBD1. The length of the CDR3 is 15 residues. Looked up from germline, CDR1 is SNHLY and CDR2 is FYNNEI. V trimming: 7 bases; J trimming: 1 base; junction bases outside the gene matches: 8. As DNA, the CDR3 is TGTGCCAGCACCCCCCGACAGGGGCGGAACACTGAAGCTTTCTTT. Protein: CASTPRQGRNTEAFF.

This clone was detected once. The J gene is TRBJ2-2, the V gene TRBV21-1; TRBD1, the table's D call, was not compared with the DNA. TRBV21-1 is tagged as a pseudogene. This CDR3 is 17 amino acids long. The CDR3 sequence is CASSRGYPGGNAGELFF. In nucleotides, the CDR3 is TGTGCCAGCAGCCGTGGGTATCCAGGGGGCAATGCCGGGGAGCTGTTTTTT.

The chain recombines TRBV7-3 with TRBJ1-1; 8 nucleotides agree with TRBD1. CDR1 and CDR2 from the germline V gene are SGHTA and FQGTGA. V lost 8 bases, J lost 0 bases, and 14 bases stayed unmatched. CDR3 size: 17 residues. The CDR3 loop reads CASALRQRQGMNTEAFF. DNA for the CDR3: TGTGCCAGCGCATTACGCCAGAGACAGGGGATGAACACTGAAGCTTTCTTT.

The chain joins TRBV30 to TRBJ2-3, with 12 bases that match TRBD2. V lost 0 bases, J lost 4 bases, and 8 bases stayed unmatched. This CDR3 is built from 17 residues. Germline V gene sequence: CDR1 GTSNPN, CDR2 SVGIG (reference sequence). The CDR3 coding sequence is TGTGCCTGGAGTGTACAGCGGACTAGCGGGGTCCCAGATACGCAGTATTTT. Protein sequence: CAWSVQRTSGVPDTQYF.

This sequence joins TRBV5-1 and TRBJ1-6; no definite D call. Trimming cost V 0 bases and J 7 bases, with 11 bases left between them. This CDR3 has 15 residues. Germline CDR1 and CDR2: SGHRS and YFSETQ. The CDR3 DNA reads as TGCGCCAGCAGCTTGGTTGGCAGAATCAATTCACCCCTCCACTTT. It translates to CASSLVGRINSPLHF.

The chain employs TRBV19 and TRBJ2-7; the D gene is possibly TRBD1 (6 bases). Germline V gives CDR1 LNHDA, CDR2 SQIVND (reference sequence). V was cut by 3 bases and J by 5 bases, with 17 bases left in between. The CDR3 loop spans 15 amino acids. CDR3 coding DNA: TGTGCCAGTAGTATGTCAGCAGGGGAAACCAACGAGCAGTACTTC. This codes for CASSMSAGETNEQYF.

The genes are TRBV6-2 or TRBV6-3 and TRBJ2-7, with 7 bases that match TRBD1. Germline CDR1 MNHEY, CDR2 SVGEGT. The CDR3 runs to 15 residues. The V segment lost 4 bases and the J segment 0 bases; nucleotides outside the gene matches: 6. This chain's CDR3 is CASSSFRDSSYEQYF. CDR3 coding DNA: TGTGCCAGCAGTTCGTTCCGGGACAGCTCCTACGAGCAGTACTTC.

This chain joins TRBV20-1 and TRBJ1-1; 8 bases agree with TRBD1. Per germline, CDR1 DFQATT and CDR2 SNEGSKA (reference sequence). V was clipped by 8 bases and J by 8 bases; unmatched bases: 7. The CDR3 covers 11 residues. CDR3 nucleotides: TGCAGTACAGGGGGGGACTTAGAAGCTTTCTTT. Amino acid sequence: CSTGGDLEAFF.

The CDR3 nucleotides read TGTGCCTGGGGGCCAGGGGGCCGGGCAGATACGCAGTATTTT. This sequence encodes CAWGPGGRADTQYF. The chain joins TRBV30 to TRBJ2-3, with 8 bases fitting TRBD1. Germline loops: CDR1 GTSNPN, CDR2 SVGIG (reference sequence). V shed 5 bases and J 4 bases; nucleotides not matched to a gene: 8. The CDR3 consists of 14 residues. The full variable domain, in which reference TRBV30 and TRBJ2-3 provide the parts outside the CDR3, is SQTIHQWPATLVQPVGSPLSLECTVEGTSNPNLYWYRQAAGRGLQLLFYSVGIGQISSEVPQNLSASRPQDRQFILSSKKLLLSDSGFYLCAWGPGGRADTQYFGPGTRLTVL.

V and J are TRBV7-9 and TRBJ1-3; no definite D call. Germline CDR1 SEHNR, CDR2 FQNEAQ (reference sequence). The CDR3 extends over 16 amino acids. V was pared by 1 base and J by 0 bases, with 10 bases between. Written as DNA, the CDR3 is TGTGCCAGCAGCTTAGGGCCGGGTATCTCTGGAAACACCATATATTTT. Encoded protein: CASSLGPGISGNTIYF.

This chain joins TRBV6-5 and TRBJ2-2, with TRBD1 identical over 7 bases. Losses at the gene ends were 6 bases for V and 6 bases for J; bases not matched to a gene: 10. CDR1 is MNHEY and CDR2 is SVGAGI in the germline V gene. CDR3 size: 15 residues. The CDR3 here is CASRSGTANAGELFF. CDR3 sequence (DNA): TGTGCCAGCAGGTCTGGGACAGCTAATGCCGGGGAGCTGTTTTTT.

The V gene is TRBV2, the J gene TRBJ1-5; no clear D gene. Between the trimmed V and J ends, which lost 3 bases and 4 bases, there was a span of 4 bases. The CDR3 spans 12 residues. Germline-derived CDR1 and CDR2 are SNHLY and FYNNEI. The CDR3 DNA reads TGTGCCAGCAGTGACGGGAATCAGCCCCAGCATTTT. Translating it yields CASSDGNQPQHF.

The rearrangement links TRBV6-1 to TRBJ2-7; unclear D gene. Trimming pared 1 base from V and 5 bases from J, leaving 15 bases between. Germline values: CDR1 MNHNS, CDR2 SASEGT. The CDR3 has 15 residues. Here the CDR3 reads CASSEGFPEFNEQYF. Here the CDR3 DNA reads TGTGCCAGCAGTGAAGGGTTCCCAGAATTTAACGAGCAGTACTTC.

This clone was observed a single time. V gene TRBV7-3 combines with J gene TRBJ1-1; 8 bases align to TRBD1. CDR1 and CDR2 from the germline V gene are SGHTA and FQGTGA. The J segment lost 6 bases and the V segment lost 5 bases, leaving 14 bases of the junction unmatched. CDR3 length equals 16 residues. CDR3 region: CASSPVRGRTGSEAFF. In nucleotides, the CDR3 is TGTGCCAGCAGCCCAGTTAGGGGTAGGACAGGGTCTGAAGCTTTCTTT.

This sequence joins TRBV6-1 and TRBJ2-2; possibly TRBD1 for D (5 bases). The length of the CDR3 is 15 residues. Trimming cost V 3 bases and J 4 bases, with 12 bases left between them. Per the germline V gene, CDR1 is MNHNS and CDR2 is SASEGT. CDR3 sequence (DNA): TGTGCCAGCAGTGACGCCTCTAGGGGCACCGGGGAGCTGTTTTTT. Its protein product is CASSDASRGTGELFF.